This T cell receptor beta chain emerged from a study of blood T cell repertoires in COVID-19. Study information: Among Cohort 3 donors, those recovered had two negative PCRs, clearance, or symptom resolution.

Participants spanned ages about 18 to 95 years and resided in 24 US areas. Researchers sorted participants into cohorts using their self-reported clinical history. This clone was seen only a few times. Original data processing: Nucleated cell number was recorded as an estimate derived from reference gene primer amplification. TCRdb's copy holds only in-frame clones and misses some; the assay was immunoSEQ multiplex PCR. V, J and clone size are those of that table, while D and trimming were read from the DNA. The sample contains around 200,000 clones, 85% to 90% of which appear only once. This CDR3 has 14 residues. The germline V and J ends were trimmed by 6 bases and 0 bases, with 11 bases remaining between them. In germline, CDR1 is MNHEY, CDR2 SVGAGI.

The sample taken for sequencing was PBMCs or T cells enriched from blood (not recorded which). This chain links TRBV6-5 with TRBJ1-2; D gene ambiguous. This receptor was identified in a woman aged 45-65 years in a cohort exposed to, infected with or recovered from COVID-19 (not recorded which). DNA of the CDR3: TGTGCCAGCAGCCTCCGGTCCCCTAACTATGGCTACACCTTC. It encodes CASSLRSPNYGYTF.